The rows below give T cell receptor beta chains drawn from one sample of a study of T cells in Graves' hyperthyroidism and ophthalmopathy. TCRdb redid the calling of the multiplex PCR reads with MiXCR, one entry per CDR3 protein. The table records a few hundred thousand distinct CDR3 sequences, just under 15% of them present only once. Sequencing was done on a sample of blood. Receptor source: a woman in her thirties with Graves' hyperthyroidism. CDR3s include the opening cysteine and the closing phenylalanine or tryptophan. Fields, in order: V gene, J gene, clone size, D gene, CDR3 DNA, CDR3 protein. D genes are given only for firm matches. Clone size appears in some rows only: once, few, many, or a class for an expanded clone.

TRBV28,TRBJ2-7,.,TRBD2,TGTGCCAGCACTCCACTTGGTAGCGGGAGTATTACCGAGCAGTACTTC,CASTPLGSGSITEQYF
TRBV7-9,TRBJ2-1,few,.,TGTGCCAGCCATCGCACCGTGGGTGAGCAGTTCTTC,CASHRTVGEQFF
TRBV29-1,TRBJ2-7,.,.,TGCAGCGTTGACCTGGAGGGGACGAGCTCCTACGAGCAGTACTTC,CSVDLEGTSSYEQYF
TRBV19,TRBJ1-1,.,.,TGTGCCAGTAGCACACGCAGGGTAGGGGAGAACACTGAAGCTTTCTTT,CASSTRRVGENTEAFF
TRBV28,TRBJ1-1,many,TRBD1,TGTGCCAGCAGTACCCCCACAGGGGCTGCTTACATGAACACTGAAGCTTTCTTT,CASSTPTGAAYMNTEAFF
TRBV20-1,TRBJ1-6,.,.,TGCAGTGCTAGAGTAGGGAGCTCCTATAATTCACCCCTCCACTTT,CSARVGSSYNSPLHF
TRBV3-1,TRBJ2-1,few,TRBD2,TGTGCCAGCAGTCAGAATTGGCGGGGGGTACTTTACAATGAGCAGTTCTTC,CASSQNWRGVLYNEQFF
TRBV20-1,TRBJ2-2,.,TRBD2,TGCAGTGCTAGAGGGTGGGGGAGCGGGGGTAGACCCGGGGAGCTGTTTTTT,CSARGWGSGGRPGELFF
TRBV7-9,TRBJ1-3,.,.,TGTGCCAGCAGCCCGTTACGGGGCCCTGGAAACACCATATATTTT,CASSPLRGPGNTIYF
TRBV11-2,TRBJ2-1,many,.,TGTGCCAGCAGCTTATCACCCAGTGAGCAGTTCTTC,CASSLSPSEQFF
TRBV4-1,TRBJ1-1,.,.,TGCGCCAGCAGCCAAGATCAACGGGCGCTTCGCACTGAAGCTTTCTTT,CASSQDQRALRTEAFF
TRBV7-8,TRBJ2-1,few,TRBD2,TGTGCCAGCAGAGGGGGACTAGCGGGAGACAATGAGCAGTTCTTC,CASRGGLAGDNEQFF
TRBV7-3,TRBJ2-3,many,TRBD2,TGTGCCAGCAGCTCATCGGGGACTAGCGTTACAGATACGCAGTATTTT,CASSSSGTSVTDTQYF
TRBV5-6,TRBJ1-4,few,.,TGTGCCAGCAGCGAGGCGGGAGCGGAAAAACTGTTTTTT,CASSEAGAEKLFF
TRBV20-1,TRBJ2-7,many,TRBD2,TGCAGTGCCCTAAATAGCGGGACGAACGAGCAGTACTTC,CSALNSGTNEQYF